The 29 T cell receptor beta chains presented below share a single source sample, sequenced in a study of response to subunit inactivated influenza vaccine. In TCRdb, the RT-PCR reads were re-called with MiXCR into one record per CDR3 protein. This sample yields about 830,000 distinct CDR3 sequences, of which approximately 17% are seen a single time; approximately 10% belongs to the top ten. This specimen consisted of PBMCs from blood, obtained 4 to 6 days after vaccination. These receptors were obtained from a man between 45 and 60 years old who received an inactivated influenza vaccine.

CDR3 residues: CASSRWLGGELFF. CDR3 nucleotide sequence: TGTGCCAGCAGCCGTTGGCTGGGGGGGGAGCTGTTTTTT. This chain uses TRBV4-2 with TRBJ2-2; D call uncertain. The V gene lost 4 bases and the J gene lost 8 bases, with 11 bases spanning the gap. This CDR3 comprises 13 residues. CDR1 LGHNA and CDR2 YNFKEQ come from the germline V gene.

This clonotype has only a few counts. J is TRBJ1-1 and V is TRBV15; a weak D match, TRBD1 (5 bases). CDR1 and CDR2 (germline): LNHNV, YYDKDF (reference sequence). The CDR3 has 13 residues. The ends were cut back, 1 base at V and 5 bases at J, with 8 bases in the middle. As DNA, the CDR3 is TGTGCCACCAGCAGAGCTGAGGGGACTGAAGCTTTCTTT. This codes for CATSRAEGTEAFF.

This clonotype was picked up a small number of times. CDR3 in amino acids: CASSLVGRESNQPQHF. In DNA form, the CDR3 reads TGTGCCAGCAGCTTAGTAGGCAGAGAAAGCAATCAGCCCCAGCATTTT. The chain is built from TRBV7-2 and TRBJ1-5, with D hard to call. The V gene lost 1 base and the J gene lost 1 base, with 11 bases spanning the gap. Germline loops: CDR1 SGHTA, CDR2 FQGNSA. The CDR3 extends over 16 amino acids.

The chain is built from TRBV13 and TRBJ2-7, with 9 bases lining up with TRBD2. The CDR3 contains 15 residues. Germline loops: CDR1 PRHDT, CDR2 FYEKMQ (reference sequence). Trimming at V came to 3 bases and at J to 3 bases, leaving 6 bases not matched to a gene. The CDR3 is CASSFRKRGVYEQYF. The CDR3 nucleotides are TGTGCCAGCAGCTTCCGCAAGCGGGGGGTCTACGAGCAGTACTTC. The full variable domain, its missing parts supplied by reference TRBV13 and TRBJ2-7, is AAGVIQSPRHLIKEKRETATLKCYPIPRHDTVYWYQQGPGQDPQFLISFYEKMQSDKGSIPDRFSAQQFSDYHSELNMSSLELGDSALYFCASSFRKRGVYEQYFGPGTRLTVT.

This clonotype was seen a handful of times. The chain links TRBV7-9 to TRBJ1-2; perhaps TRBD1 as D (6 bases). Germline-derived CDR1 and CDR2 are SEHNR and FQNEAQ (reference sequence). With 9 bases removed from V and 4 bases from J, the gap between germline ends came to 18 bases. The CDR3 loop spans 14 amino acids. CDR3 region: CASGLGASGYGYTF. Written as DNA, the CDR3 is TGTGCCAGTGGTCTGGGGGCATCGGGCTATGGCTACACCTTC.

This clonotype was seen ten or more times. This sequence joins TRBV12-3 or TRBV12-4 and TRBJ1-1; D remains ambiguous. This CDR3 spans 11 amino acids. Trimming removed 6 bases from V and 5 bases from J, with 7 bases in between. CDR3 amino acids: CASSVGTEAFF. The CDR3 DNA reads TGTGCCAGCAGCGTAGGGACTGAAGCTTTCTTT.

The rearrangement joins TRBV21-1 to TRBJ2-5; the table's D call of TRBD1 was not tested on the DNA. TRBV21-1 is labeled a pseudogene. This CDR3 region has 16 residues. CDR3 region: CAIPPRDPEQEETQYF. CDR3 in DNA: TGTGCCATCCCCCCCCGGGACCCAGAGCAGGAGGAGACCCAGTACTTC.

The chain joins TRBV5-1 to TRBJ1-4; D call uncertain. Trimming took off 1 base at V and 7 bases at J, with 8 bases between the two ends. CDR1 and CDR2 from the germline V gene are SGHRS and YFSETQ. This CDR3 is 13 amino acids long. The CDR3 loop is CASSLRISEKLFF. The CDR3 nucleotides are TGCGCCAGCAGCTTGAGGATCAGTGAAAAACTGTTTTTT.

This clonotype appeared a few times. This sequence joins TRBV6-2 or TRBV6-3 and TRBJ1-1; maybe TRBD1 (5 bases). CDR1 MNHEY and CDR2 SVGEGT come from the germline V gene. V shed 6 bases and J shed 0 bases, with 11 bases lying between them. This CDR3 region has 14 residues. The CDR3 DNA follows: TGTGCCAGCAGCCGGACACTGTTGAACACTGAAGCTTTCTTT. This codes for CASSRTLLNTEAFF.

J is TRBJ2-2 and V is TRBV6-2 or TRBV6-3; no definite D call. V was pared by 9 bases and J by 5 bases, with 13 bases between. This CDR3 contains 13 residues. Germline V gives CDR1 MNHEY, CDR2 SVGEGT. The CDR3 nucleotides read TGTGCCAGTAGGGCGTCGGGTACCGGGGAGCTGTTTTTT. It specifies CASRASGTGELFF.

The chain couples TRBV7-2 to TRBJ1-2, with TRBD1 matching 8 bases. The V and J ends lost 3 bases and 5 bases, in that order; junction bases with no gene match: 11. The CDR3 has 16 amino acids. CDR1 and CDR2 (germline): SGHTA, FQGNSA. CDR3 region: CASSLAGGQGPYGYTF. The DNA for the CDR3 is TGTGCCAGCAGCTTGGCCGGAGGACAGGGCCCTTATGGCTACACCTTC.

The chain couples TRBV9 to TRBJ2-5; D gene ambiguous. CDR3 length: 15 residues. Trimming stripped 0 bases from V and 5 bases from J, with 14 bases between. The germline V gene has CDR1 SGDLS and CDR2 YYNGEE. CDR3 DNA sequence: TGTGCCAGCAGCGTAGCCGGCGTGGCGCAGGAGACCCAGTACTTC. This encodes CASSVAGVAQETQYF.

This clonotype was counted at least ten times. The chain employs TRBV20-1 and TRBJ2-7, with 8 bases lining up with TRBD1. J was trimmed by 4 bases and V by 6 bases; bases with no gene match: 11. This CDR3 has 14 amino acids. The V gene's germline CDR1 is DFQATT and CDR2 SNEGSKA (reference sequence). The CDR3 DNA reads TGCAGTGCCGAAGGATTCGACAGGGGATACGAGCAGTACTTC. Translated, it gives CSAEGFDRGYEQYF.

The chain has TRBV5-1 and TRBJ2-1; the D call may be TRBD1 or TRBD2 (6 bases each). The CDR3 extends over 19 amino acids. Trimming removed 3 bases from V and 5 bases from J, with 27 bases in between. The germline gives CDR1 SGHRS, CDR2 YFSETQ. The CDR3 loop is CASSSFPGKTRGGNNEQFF. DNA of the CDR3: TGCGCCAGCAGCTCTTTTCCGGGCAAAACAAGAGGGGGGAACAATGAGCAGTTCTTC.

This clonotype was observed a handful of times. DNA of the CDR3: TGTGCCAGCAGCCACCGACTAGCGGGGAGCACAGATACGCAGTATTTT. As protein: CASSHRLAGSTDTQYF. V usage is TRBV14 and J usage is TRBJ2-3; 11 nucleotides align to TRBD2. There are 16 residues in the CDR3. V dropped 3 bases and J dropped 0; count of bases not matched to a gene: 2. Germline V gene sequence: CDR1 SGHDN, CDR2 FVKESK.

The CDR3 nucleotides are TGCAGTGCTAGAGATCGTGTCAGAAATCAGCCCCAGCATTTT. Translated: CSARDRVRNQPQHF. The V call is TRBV20-1, the J call TRBJ1-5, with D hard to call. Between the trimmed V and J ends, which lost 0 bases and 4 bases, there was a span of 10 bases. The CDR3 sequence is 14 residues long. CDR1 is DFQATT and CDR2 is SNEGSKA in the germline V gene (reference sequence).

This clonotype was observed a handful of times. The V call is TRBV7-8, the J call TRBJ2-2, with D uncertain. V lost 1 base and J lost 3, with 9 bases in between. Germline CDR1 SGHVS, CDR2 FQNEAQ. CDR3 size: 15 residues. The CDR3 nucleotides are TGTGCCAGCAGCTTAGGAGGCCGAGACACCGGGGAGCTGTTTTTT. It encodes CASSLGGRDTGELFF.

V gene TRBV12-3 or TRBV12-4 combines with J gene TRBJ2-5, with D unresolved. The V end lost 5 bases, the J end lost 5 bases, and 15 bases lay between the germline ends. This CDR3 has 14 amino acids. This CDR3 is CASSPRALSETQYF. CDR3 nucleotide sequence: TGTGCCAGCAGTCCTCGGGCCTTGTCGGAGACCCAGTACTTC.

As DNA, the CDR3 is TGTGCCAGCAGTTCCCCCGGGGACAGGGGGCTAGATACGCAGTATTTT. Its protein product is CASSSPGDRGLDTQYF. J is TRBJ2-3 and V is TRBV28; 12 bases agree with TRBD1. The V gene end was trimmed by 4 bases and the J gene end by 5 bases; junction bases not matched to a gene: 7. The CDR3 length is 16 residues. Germline V gene data show CDR1 as MDHEN and CDR2 as SYDVKM.

This clonotype was recorded at least ten times. The V call is TRBV20-1, the J call TRBJ2-7; TRBD2 agrees at 7 bases. The length of the CDR3 is 14 residues. Germline assignment: CDR1 DFQATT and CDR2 SNEGSKA (reference sequence). Trimming at V came to 6 bases and at J to 4 bases, leaving 12 bases not matched to a gene. The CDR3 DNA reads TGCAGTGCCACCGAGCGGGGTATCGGGTACGAGCAGTACTTC. It specifies CSATERGIGYEQYF.

J is TRBJ2-1 and V is TRBV6-2 or TRBV6-3, with unresolved D. CDR1 and CDR2 from the germline V gene are MNHEY and SVGEGT. The CDR3 length is 13 residues. The V end lost 4 bases, the J end lost 5 bases, and 9 bases lay between the germline ends. The CDR3 is CASSSTINNEQFF. In DNA form, the CDR3 reads TGTGCCAGCAGTTCCACAATTAACAATGAGCAGTTCTTC.

The V and J genes are TRBV27 and TRBJ2-1; D is perhaps TRBD1 (6 bases). Per the germline V gene, CDR1 is MNHEY and CDR2 is SMNVEV (reference sequence). The CDR3 has 15 residues. V dropped 6 bases and J dropped 0 bases, with 12 bases sitting between them. For the CDR3, the DNA is TGTGCCAGCAGCCCCGGGACAACCTCCTACAATGAGCAGTTCTTC. This encodes CASSPGTTSYNEQFF.

This clonotype appeared many times. The rearrangement joins TRBV20-1 to TRBJ1-2, with no clear D. Germline V lookup: CDR1 DFQATT, CDR2 SNEGSKA (reference sequence). V was cut by 4 bases and J by 4 bases, with 16 bases left in between. This CDR3 region has 14 residues. The CDR3 region has the DNA TGCAGTGCTACCCTCGGAATCGGGGTCTATGGCTACACCTTC. Encoded protein: CSATLGIGVYGYTF.

This chain's CDR3 is CALLVETQYF. The CDR3 DNA follows: TGTGCCCTGCTCGTAGAGACCCAGTACTTC. The V and J genes are TRBV6-4 and TRBJ2-5; D gene uncertain. In germline, CDR1 is MRHNA, CDR2 SNTAGT. This CDR3 has 10 residues. Trimming stripped 11 bases from V and 4 bases from J, with 8 bases between.

The chain recombines TRBV4-1 with TRBJ2-3; D may correspond to TRBD1 or TRBD2 (6 bases each). The V end lost 4 bases, the J end lost 2 bases, and 19 bases lay between the germline ends. Germline-derived CDR1 and CDR2 are MGHRA and YSYEKL. The CDR3 is 17 amino acids. This CDR3 reads CASSLSAEQGLTDTQYF. The CDR3, as DNA: TGCGCCAGCAGCCTAAGCGCGGAACAGGGACTCACAGATACGCAGTATTTT.

For the CDR3, the DNA is TGTGCCAGCAGCTTAGAGGTTAGCTCCTACGAGCAGTACTTC. It encodes CASSLEVSSYEQYF. V gene TRBV7-9 combines with J gene TRBJ2-7; D not certain. The CDR3 length is 14 residues. Germline V lookup: CDR1 SEHNR, CDR2 FQNEAQ (reference sequence). Trimming removed 1 base from V and 0 bases from J, with 7 bases in between.

This clonotype showed up just a few times. The gene calls are TRBV10-2 and TRBJ1-4; D remains unclear. Trimming cost V 6 bases and J 6 bases, with 8 bases left between them. The CDR3 length is 12 residues. CDR1 is WSHSY and CDR2 is SAAADI in the germline V gene. In DNA form, the CDR3 reads TGCGCCAGCAGGAAGAAGGATGAAAAACTGTTTTTT. It codes for CASRKKDEKLFF.

This clonotype was found a few times. The chain carries TRBV7-3 and TRBJ2-3, with 9 nucleotides matching TRBD2. Per germline, CDR1 SGHTA and CDR2 FQGTGA. The CDR3 length is 15 residues. V dropped 5 bases and J dropped 4; count of bases not matched to a gene: 7. The CDR3 reads CASSDSGSRSDTQYF. The CDR3 nucleotides are TGTGCCAGCAGCGATAGCGGGAGTAGATCAGATACGCAGTATTTT.

This clonotype was seen only a few times. The V call is TRBV2, the J call TRBJ2-3; D remains unclear. This CDR3 has 15 amino acids. Germline V gives CDR1 SNHLY, CDR2 FYNNEI. V was shortened by 8 bases and J by 0 bases, with 15 bases between the two germline ends. This CDR3 reads CASQTWEHSTDTQYF. As DNA, the CDR3 is TGTGCCAGCCAGACCTGGGAACATAGCACAGATACGCAGTATTTT.